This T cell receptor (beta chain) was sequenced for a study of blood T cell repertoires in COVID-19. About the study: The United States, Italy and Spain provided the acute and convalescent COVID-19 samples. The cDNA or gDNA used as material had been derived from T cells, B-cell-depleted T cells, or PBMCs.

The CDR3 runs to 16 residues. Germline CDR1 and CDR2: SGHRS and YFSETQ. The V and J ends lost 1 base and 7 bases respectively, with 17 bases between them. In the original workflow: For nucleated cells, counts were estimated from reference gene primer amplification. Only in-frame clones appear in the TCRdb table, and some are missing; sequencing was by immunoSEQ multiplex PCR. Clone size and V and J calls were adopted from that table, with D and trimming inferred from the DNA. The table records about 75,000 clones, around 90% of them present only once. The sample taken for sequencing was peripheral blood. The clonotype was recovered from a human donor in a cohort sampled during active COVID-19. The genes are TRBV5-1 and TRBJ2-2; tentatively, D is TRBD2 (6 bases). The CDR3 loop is CASSLTVGGGSGELFF. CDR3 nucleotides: TGCGCCAGCAGCTTGACCGTCGGGGGTGGTAGCGGGGAGCTGTTTTTT. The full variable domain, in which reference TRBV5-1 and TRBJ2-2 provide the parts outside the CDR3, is KAGVTQTPRYLIKTRGQQVTLSCSPISGHRSVSWYQQTPGQGLQFLFEYFSETQRNKGNFPGRFSGRQFSNSRSEMNVSTLELGDSALYLCASSLTVGGGSGELFFGEGSRLTVL.